This T cell receptor (beta chain) originates from a study of cytomegalovirus exposure and HLA in healthy donors (dated by TCRdb to between 2016 and 2019). Notes on the research overall: An earlier analysis of 550 to 700 of the donors reported approximately 300 Gb of sequence data and 120 million or so unique TCR beta sequences from about 179 million T cells. Using immunosequencing, the study profiled T cell repertoires from some 670 subjects and related those repertoires to cytomegalovirus serostatus. All discovery cohort repertoires had been generated using a single sequencing platform. The number of typed donors differed by locus: roughly 629-630 for A, B, C, DRB1 and DQB1; 500 to 550 for DQA1; 600 to 610 for DPA1; and some 470 for DPB1. Donor age, sex, ethnicity and CMV serostatus were compiled together with the repertoire data. In an earlier analysis of roughly 600 of the donors, high-throughput TCR beta sequencing was used to judge whether each TCR beta V gene segment behaved as functional or pseudogenic. Besides the first cohort of 666 subjects, a separate validation cohort made up of roughly 120 different subjects was used. Across 398 genotyped donors of the cohort, an average of approximately 220,000 unique TCR beta nucleotide sequences per donor were sequenced, and roughly 18% of those sequences were non-productive. Rather than drawing on any new phenotypic data, the later analysis identified candidate immune exposures from TCR beta sequences and the way those sequences occurred across donors. An early release covering roughly 580 HLA-typed donors comprised approximately 290 gigabases of sequencing data and some 79 million unique TCR sequences. Of the 300 to 500 genotyped donors, 70% to 90% were placed in the genetic ancestry cluster associated with self-reported Caucasian donors. A later genetic analysis took genome-wide SNP genotypes for about 55% of the roughly 700 donors and used that subset as a discovery cohort. A later analysis re-examined previously published TCR beta repertoires from just over 650 donors and added high-resolution HLA genotyping to investigate patterns of TCR occurrence. The aim of the study was to test whether cataloging public T cell receptors could identify signatures of past pathogen exposure. Because of strong linkage in the cohort, roughly five DR-DQ haplotypes were treated as single units for association and clustering. HLA typing included class I and class II loci at four-digit resolution. High-throughput TCR immunosequencing, statistical association of individual TCRs with disease status, and machine learning were combined to predict cytomegalovirus infection status.

The paper's findings and limits, for the study overall: The study listed over 150 TCR beta chains as associated with cytomegalovirus. The authors suggested that the approach could potentially be generalized to other disease states and immunological phenotypes. The cohort was sequenced for TCR beta chains only, and without alpha or paired-chain data the features that could be detected were limited. The earlier analysis of almost 600 of the donors excluded 15 to 20 rarely observed V segments, including chromosome 9 orphons, because counts were too low. Correlated functional status among segregating V segments might be attributable to linkage disequilibrium, but an unknown experimental factor could not be ruled out. The classifier was reported to diagnose cytomegalovirus status with high specificity and sensitivity in both the original and validation cohorts. Specific HLA alleles were associated with 16,951 TCR beta sequences at a false discovery rate of 0.05 in a later analysis. Immune exposure information for the cohort was limited to CMV serostatus. HLA typing was unavailable for some donors at each locus, so association tests used only the typed subset. Sequencing depth was assumed to be roughly uniform across donors in the presence/absence analyses, though that assumption may not hold. A further reported finding was that TCR beta sequences accurately predicted the HLA-A and HLA-B alleles for most subjects in the first cohort. An earlier analysis of roughly 570 of the donors showed that most TCR beta V segments appeared in productive rearrangements either about 87% or about 30% of the time, which broadly matched IMGT annotations. Most TCR sequences were observed very rarely across donors, whereas some public TCRs were present in many individuals. According to a later analysis, TCR association rates differed among HLA loci, with DRB1 alleles showing the most associated TCRs and HLA-C alleles showing the fewest. The sequencing pipeline was judged likely to have produced a cluster of highly shared sequence variants as a technical artifact. Most CMV-associated TCR beta chains appeared to be HLA-restricted in a later analysis, and the HLA associations seemed to be driven largely by CMV exposure. Several of the top co-occurrence clusters appeared to be linked to parvovirus B19, influenza, CMV and Epstein-Barr virus, according to a later analysis. Some IMGT-functional V segments, including TRBV6-2 and TRBV6-3, could not be told apart with the 87-base-pair reads, so those segments were excluded. An association between a missense DCLRE1C variant and V-gene and J-gene trimming of TCR beta chains was found in a later genetic analysis and replicated in an independent cohort. According to a later genetic analysis, donors in an Asian-associated ancestry cluster had fewer N-insertions in productive TCRs than the roughly 670-donor mean. Three of the identified cytomegalovirus-associated TCR beta chains were confirmed in vitro to be specific for cytomegalovirus antigens. Compared with equally common non-associated chains, HLA-associated TCR beta chains in a later analysis were more clonally expanded and had lower generation probabilities. Assigning TCR associations to individual alleles was difficult when HLA alleles, especially DR and DQ, strongly co-occurred.

The library was built by means of the immunoSEQ multiplex PCR assay. For the multiplex PCR, a mixture combining 60 forward primers for TCR Vbeta segments and 13 reverse primers for TCR Jbeta segments was used. Amplification of the CDR3 region of rearranged TCR beta genes was performed with a multiplex PCR assay on genomic DNA. Amplified TCR beta libraries were sequenced as 87-base-pair reads on the Illumina HiSeq System. As for how the authors treated the data: Across the roughly 670 repertoires, a later analysis counted 80 million or so unique TCR beta chains, roughly 11 million of which were shared by at least two donors. Raw reads were error-corrected and collapsed into unique sequences by a nearest-neighbor algorithm in which closely related sequences were merged to remove PCR and sequencing errors. To assign V, D and J gene segments, CDR3 sequences were aligned to IMGT reference sequences. For a sequence to be retained, a match of at least six nucleotides was required to both a V gene segment and a J gene segment. A rearrangement was called productive if the CDR3 had no stop codons and remained in frame with V and J, and every other rearrangement was called non-productive. Following IMGT convention, CDR3 was defined as the stretch from the second conserved V-encoded cysteine to the conserved J-encoded phenylalanine. Sequences without an unambiguous match to a single V gene segment were excluded from the earlier analysis of over 500 of the donors. An earlier analysis of a few hundred of the donors classified V segments as functional when productive rearrangements were above 56.7% and as segregating when the standard deviation between donors was above 5%. A statistical classification framework was built for diagnosing cytomegalovirus status from the catalog of TCR beta chain sequences. In a later analysis, V and J genes were assigned by comparing TCR nucleotide sequences against IMGT/GENE-DB human TR gene sequences. A later analysis assigned CDR3 sequences and most-parsimonious VDJ recombination scenarios with the TCRdist pipeline. In a later analysis, every TCR beta chain was defined by the combination of its CDR3 amino acid sequence and its V-gene family, and reads without a unique V-gene family were dropped. To address suspected cross-contamination and a sequencing artifact, a later analysis removed around 590 highly shared, low-generation-probability nucleotide sequences. In a later analysis, a clonal expansion index was calculated for each public chain from normalized within-repertoire ranks of inferred template counts. In a later analysis, generation probabilities were computed with a VDJ recombination model fitted to out-of-frame rearrangements, and the resulting probabilities were checked against IGoR. A later analysis scored TCR-TCR, TCR-HLA and TCR-CMV co-occurrence with hypergeometric tests, applying a repertoire-size bias correction to TCR pairs. In a later analysis, false discovery rates were estimated by permuting HLA or CMV assignments 20 times. In a later analysis, co-occurring TCRs were grouped using DBSCAN, with TCRdist sequence similarity added in when clustering inside HLA-allele-positive subsets. For co-occurrence clustering, repertoires with fewer than 30,000 or more than 120,000 public chains were excluded, along with 5 or 6 repertoires with anomalous nucleotide sharing. In TCRdb, the immuneACCESS table is reduced to in-frame sequences with V and J assigned. These tables do not hold every clone; where another copy was compared, an unresolved V gene accounts for under half, and the others remain unexplained. That table furnishes V, J and clone size, whereas the DNA furnished D and trimming. The table for this sample shows approximately 80,000 clones. Clones ranked in the top ten supply less than 1.5% of the sample.

The cohort consisted of approximately 670 healthy bone marrow donors. At the time of sampling, all cohort members were nominally healthy, though unrecorded immune exposures were likely present. The donor tested CMV seronegative, placing the donor among the 352 seronegative members of the cohort. A peripheral blood sample was provided by each donor, and peripheral blood mononuclear cells were used for TCR beta sequencing. Genomic DNA extraction from the blood cell samples was performed with the Qiagen DNeasy Blood Extraction Kit. Taken from the germline V gene (reference sequence), the CDR1 and CDR2 loops are LNHNV and YYDKDF. The germline V and J ends show losses of 3 bases and 3 bases respectively, and no gene match explains 7 bases of the junction. CDR3 length: 17 amino acids, cysteine to phenylalanine. Of the read, only the CDR3 DNA is kept; its 51 bases are in frame from base 1. Points on this clone: The clone's antigen remains unknown.

Rearrangement joined TRBV15 to TRBJ2-3; TRBD1 agrees with 12 junctional bases. Sequences were obtained from PBMCs. The TCR comes from a woman in her 30s in good health and CMV-seronegative. CDR3 sequence: CATSSEPGQGATDTQYF. The DNA reads TGTGCCACCAGCAGCGAACCGGGACAGGGGGCGACAGATACGCAGTATTTT. This CDR3, with the reference TRBV15 and TRBJ2-3 proteins standing in past its ends, gives the full variable domain DAMVIQNPRYQVTQFGKPVTLSCSQTLNHNVMYWYQQKSSQAPKLLFHYYDKDFNNEADTPDNFQSRRPNTSFCFLDIRSPGLGDTAMYLCATSSEPGQGATDTQYFGPGTRLTVL.